This T cell receptor beta chain was sequenced during a study of T-cell reconstitution after alpha-beta-depleted transplantation in children. Study-wide results and caveats: Newly produced T cells mostly provided counts and TCRbeta diversity after one year, as hyperexpanded clones declined. About two months after transplant, alpha-beta T cells reportedly came from several hundred expanded graft clones. It was surviving recipient T cells and thymic progenitors that gave some patients high TCRbeta diversity at day 60.

The table lists this clonotype with a few counts. The target antigen is unknown. Per the germline V gene, CDR1 is MNHEY and CDR2 is SVGEGT. Trimming removed 2 bases from V and 3 bases from J; junction bases left unmatched: 0. This CDR3 region has 13 residues. Preparation of the TCRbeta library was carried out with unique molecular identifiers. MiXCR, run by TCRdb on the PCR reads, gives a single entry per CDR3 protein. The table has fewer than 550,000 distinct CDR3 sequences, over 10% seen once. This receptor was taken from a female patient aged 2-9 years who had a stem cell transplant for aplastic anemia, so the T cells may come from the graft donor. Sequencing used PBMCs, mostly from graft donor cells, obtained 180 days after TCRalphabeta/CD19-depleted stem cell transplant. J is TRBJ1-2 and V is TRBV6-2 or TRBV6-3; 7 nucleotides match TRBD1. The CDR3 reads CASSYQGDYGYTF. CDR3 sequence (DNA): TGTGCCAGCAGTTACCAGGGGGACTATGGCTACACCTTC.